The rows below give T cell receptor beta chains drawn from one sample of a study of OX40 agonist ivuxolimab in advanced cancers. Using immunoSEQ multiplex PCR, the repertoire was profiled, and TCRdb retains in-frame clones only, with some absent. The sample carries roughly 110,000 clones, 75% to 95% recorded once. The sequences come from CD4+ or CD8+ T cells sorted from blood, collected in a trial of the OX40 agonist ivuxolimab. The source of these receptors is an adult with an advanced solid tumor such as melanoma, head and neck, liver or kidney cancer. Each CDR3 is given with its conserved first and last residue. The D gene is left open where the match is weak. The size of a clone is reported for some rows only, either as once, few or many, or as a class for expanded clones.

CASSNKASTDTQYF	TRBV5-4	TRBJ2-3	-	-
CSGKDSSNTEAFF	TRBV29-1	TRBJ1-1	-	-
CASSRGGYYGYTF	TRBV7-9	TRBJ1-2	few	TRBD1
CASSPQRTSGNTIYF	TRBV7-2	TRBJ1-3	-	-
CASSSPKTGSQYF	TRBV6-5	TRBJ2-3	-	-
CASSDSSGNTIYF	TRBV18	TRBJ1-3	-	-
CASSLSGGNTEAFF	TRBV7-2	TRBJ1-1	-	-
CASSLAPGQGPYEQYF	TRBV7-2	TRBJ2-7	-	-
CASSESEQILQPQHF	TRBV2	TRBJ1-5	-	-
CASSPTNRDRVNTGELFF	TRBV7-9	TRBJ2-2	-	TRBD1
CASSLTTGRGYTF	TRBV18	TRBJ1-2	-	TRBD1
CASSLVRTQETQYF	TRBV7-2	TRBJ2-5	once	-
CASNAGSSGNTIYF	TRBV19	TRBJ1-3	-	-
CAWSDHGEETQYF	TRBV30	TRBJ2-5	-	-
CSVDDLTDTQYF	TRBV29-1	TRBJ2-3	-	-
CASSEGRTGYSGNTIYF	TRBV2	TRBJ1-3	-	TRBD1
CAWSVQLGNQPQHF	TRBV30	TRBJ1-5	few	-